Listed below are T cell receptor beta chains from one sample, sequenced in a study of T cells after yellow fever vaccination. TCRdb processed the 5' RACE reads anew with MiXCR; each CDR3 protein has one entry. The sample has about 330,000 distinct CDR3 sequences, 8% to 9.5% seen once. The sequencing used PBMCs, collected approximately 47 days after the first yellow fever vaccination. The receptors here all came from a young man who received the YFV17D yellow fever vaccine. The CDR3 runs from the conserved cysteine through the conserved F or W. Fields, in order: CDR3 protein, CDR3 DNA, V gene, J gene, CDR3 length, clone size, D gene. The D gene is left open where the match is weak. Rows may omit the clone size; those that give it use once, few, many or a size class.

CASSLLAGGTGELFF	TGTGCCAGCAGCTTATTGGCAGGGGGGACCGGGGAGCTGTTTTTT	TRBV7-3	TRBJ2-2	15	many	NA
CASSHGTGADYGYTF	TGTGCCAGCAGCCATGGGACAGGGGCTGACTATGGCTACACCTTC	TRBV13	TRBJ1-2	15	NA	TRBD1
CASTDRAGNTGELFF	TGCGCCAGCACCGACAGGGCGGGGAACACCGGGGAGCTGTTTTTT	TRBV5-1	TRBJ2-2	15	NA	TRBD1
CASSYRETQYF	TGTGCCAGCAGTTACAGGGAGACCCAGTACTTC	TRBV6-5	TRBJ2-5	11	many	NA
CASSPSGGAHTGELFF	TGTGCCAGCAGCCCCAGCGGGGGGGCGCACACCGGGGAGCTGTTTTTT	TRBV9	TRBJ2-2	16	few	TRBD2
CSAYNPGLGITDTQYF	TGCAGTGCTTATAACCCGGGACTAGGGATCACAGATACGCAGTATTTT	TRBV20-1	TRBJ2-3	16	NA	TRBD2
CASSDPRLLSQYF	TGCGCCAGCAGCGACCCCCGCCTCTTGTCCCAGTACTTC	TRBV4-1	TRBJ2-5	13	few	NA
CASSLEGRRTDTQYF	TGTGCCAGCAGCTTAGAAGGCAGACGCACAGATACGCAGTATTTT	TRBV11-3	TRBJ2-3	15	once	NA
CSGAADRGEPYEQYF	TGCAGCGGCGCCGCTGACAGGGGGGAACCATACGAGCAGTACTTC	TRBV29-1	TRBJ2-7	15	many	TRBD1
CASSWGGAQNSPLHF	TGTGCCAGCAGCTGGGGCGGGGCCCAGAATTCACCCCTCCACTTT	TRBV7-2	TRBJ1-6	15	NA	NA
CASSLTGVEGYTF	TGCGCCAGCAGCCTGACAGGGGTGGAAGGCTACACCTTC	TRBV5-1	TRBJ1-2	13	many	TRBD1
CASSQDGQIGNTIYF	TGCGCCAGCAGCCAAGATGGACAGATCGGAAACACCATATATTTT	TRBV4-1	TRBJ1-3	15	NA	NA
CASSKGGSNQPQHF	TGTGCCAGCAGTAAAGGGGGTAGCAATCAGCCCCAGCATTTT	TRBV28	TRBJ1-5	14	NA	NA
CASSLGMTGSGNTIYF	TGCGCCAGCAGCTTGGGTATGACAGGGAGTGGAAACACCATATATTTT	TRBV5-1	TRBJ1-3	16	few	TRBD1
CASSGTGAGNQPQHF	TGTGCCAGCAGCGGCACAGGGGCCGGGAATCAGCCCCAGCATTTT	TRBV7-9	TRBJ1-5	15	few	TRBD1
CASSQDWGRGTDTQYF	TGCGCCAGCAGCCAAGATTGGGGCAGGGGCACAGATACGCAGTATTTT	TRBV4-3	TRBJ2-3	16	few	NA
CATEAPNGGEQFF	TGTGCCACGGAAGCTCCGAATGGGGGTGAGCAGTTCTTC	TRBV19	TRBJ2-1	13	NA	NA
CATSRVLGEQSTDTQYF	TGTGCCACCAGCAGGGTCTTAGGGGAGCAGAGCACAGATACGCAGTATTTT	TRBV15	TRBJ2-3	17	few	NA
CATSPGLAGGEQFF	TGTGCCACCAGCCCCGGGCTAGCGGGGGGTGAGCAGTTCTTC	TRBV12-3/TRBV12-4	TRBJ2-1	14	many	TRBD2
CASSLVLISGNTIYF	TGTGCCAGCAGCTTAGTACTGATCTCTGGAAACACCATATATTTT	TRBV7-2	TRBJ1-3	15	NA	NA
CASRRGTNEKLFF	TGTGCCAGCAGGAGGGGGACTAATGAAAAACTGTTTTTT	TRBV12-3/TRBV12-4	TRBJ1-4	13	few	NA
CSASFGGTGTEAFF	TGCAGTGCTAGCTTTGGGGGAACGGGCACTGAAGCTTTCTTT	TRBV20-1	TRBJ1-1	14	many	NA
CATSEPGTALDTQYF	TGTGCCACCAGTGAGCCCGGGACAGCTTTAGATACGCAGTATTTT	TRBV24-1	TRBJ2-3	15	few	TRBD1
CASSLWKGGPTDTQYF	TGTGCCAGCAGCTTATGGAAAGGGGGGCCCACAGATACGCAGTATTTT	TRBV7-2	TRBJ2-3	16	few	NA
CASSSRGPGEEQYF	TGTGCCAGCAGCTCCAGGGGGCCTGGTGAAGAGCAGTACTTC	TRBV7-9	TRBJ2-7	14	few	TRBD1
CASSTGQGYGYTF	TGTGCCAGCAGTACGGGACAGGGCTATGGCTACACCTTC	TRBV6-6	TRBJ1-2	13	NA	TRBD1
CASRPYLEAFF	TGTGCCAGCAGACCATATCTTGAAGCTTTCTTT	TRBV2	TRBJ1-1	11	few	NA
CSARSRTGYEQYF	TGCAGTGCTAGATCACGGACAGGCTACGAGCAGTACTTC	TRBV20-1	TRBJ2-7	13	NA	TRBD1
CASSSTTSGGNEQFF	TGTGCCAGCAGCTCAACGACTAGCGGGGGGAATGAGCAGTTCTTC	TRBV11-3	TRBJ2-1	15	few	TRBD2
CASSLDGRSYEQYF	TGTGCCAGCAGCTTGGACGGTCGTTCCTACGAGCAGTACTTC	TRBV7-9	TRBJ2-7	14	few	NA
CASSLAWGLNTEAFF	TGCGCCAGCAGCTTGGCCTGGGGGCTGAACACTGAAGCTTTCTTT	TRBV5-1	TRBJ1-1	15	NA	NA
CASSVQDTNQPQHF	TGTGCCAGCAGCGTTCAGGACACCAATCAGCCCCAGCATTTT	TRBV9	TRBJ1-5	14	NA	NA
CASSLPLNNEQFF	TGTGCCAGCAGCTTGCCCCTTAACAATGAGCAGTTCTTC	TRBV5-6	TRBJ2-1	13	few	NA
CASSPVRDRGHEQYF	TGTGCCAGCTCACCAGTCCGGGACAGGGGGCACGAGCAGTACTTC	TRBV18	TRBJ2-7	15	NA	TRBD1
CASSPSETQYF	TGTGCCAGCAGCCCGTCTGAGACCCAGTACTTC	TRBV11-2	TRBJ2-5	11	many	NA
CASSPGTSRSADTQYF	TGTGCCAGCAGTCCGGGGACTAGCCGGTCGGCAGATACGCAGTATTTT	TRBV12-3/TRBV12-4	TRBJ2-3	16	NA	TRBD2
CASRAPTGELFF	TGTGCCAGCAGAGCCCCCACCGGGGAGCTGTTTTTT	TRBV6-5	TRBJ2-2	12	few	NA
CASSQHSGGIYEQYF	TGTGCCAGCAGCCAACATAGCGGGGGGATCTACGAGCAGTACTTC	TRBV5-4	TRBJ2-7	15	many	TRBD2
CASSYSRGGQPQHF	TGTGCCAGCAGTTACTCCAGGGGAGGCCAGCCCCAGCATTTT	TRBV6-5	TRBJ1-5	14	NA	NA
CASSYQELYGYTF	TGTGCCAGCAGTTATCAGGAGCTCTATGGCTACACCTTC	TRBV6-2/TRBV6-3	TRBJ1-2	13	NA	NA
CAWNYFGGDGYTF	TGTGCCTGGAACTATTTCGGAGGGGACGGCTACACCTTC	TRBV30	TRBJ1-2	13	few	NA
CASKTRDRDWNTQYF	TGTGCCAGCAAGACCAGGGACAGGGATTGGAACACGCAGTATTTT	TRBV6-1	TRBJ2-3	15	few	TRBD1
CASSTLQGVTEAFF	TGTGCCAGCAGTACTTTACAGGGGGTCACTGAAGCTTTCTTT	TRBV27	TRBJ1-1	14	NA	TRBD1
CASSLRQPNYGYTF	TGTGCCAGCAGCTTGAGGCAGCCTAACTATGGCTACACCTTC	TRBV5-4	TRBJ1-2	14	NA	NA
CASSPQAGNADTQYF	TGTGCCAGCAGCCCCCAAGCGGGTAATGCAGATACGCAGTATTTT	TRBV7-3	TRBJ2-3	15	NA	NA
CASSLGWVGTDTQYF	TGTGCCAGCAGCTTAGGGTGGGTTGGCACAGATACGCAGTATTTT	TRBV7-2	TRBJ2-3	15	NA	NA
CASSLLAENYNEQFF	TGCGCCAGCAGCCTACTAGCGGAGAACTACAATGAGCAGTTCTTC	TRBV5-1	TRBJ2-1	15	few	TRBD2
CASSPPLGQGPTGELFF	TGTGCCAGCTCACCACCCCTAGGACAGGGGCCCACCGGGGAGCTGTTTTTT	TRBV18	TRBJ2-2	17	few	TRBD1
CASSLALGAIEKLFF	TGTGCCAGCAGCTTAGCTCTGGGGGCGATTGAAAAACTGTTTTTT	TRBV13	TRBJ1-4	15	NA	NA
CASSLTGLNEQYF	TGTGCCAGCAGCTTAACCGGTCTAAACGAGCAGTACTTC	TRBV7-6	TRBJ2-7	13	few	NA
CASSEGSGSYNEQFF	TGTGCCAGCAGTGAGGGCTCGGGATCCTACAATGAGCAGTTCTTC	TRBV2	TRBJ2-1	15	NA	NA
CASTFTGGGMNTEAFF	TGTGCCAGCACCTTCACAGGGGGAGGGATGAACACTGAAGCTTTCTTT	TRBV2	TRBJ1-1	16	few	TRBD1
CASSLVGPGETQYF	TGCGCCAGCAGCTTGGTGGGGCCGGGGGAGACCCAGTACTTC	TRBV5-1	TRBJ2-5	14	many	NA
CASSLAFSYRVDYNEQFF	TGCGCCAGCAGCTTGGCCTTTTCGTACAGGGTGGACTACAATGAGCAGTTCTTC	TRBV5-1	TRBJ2-1	18	few	NA